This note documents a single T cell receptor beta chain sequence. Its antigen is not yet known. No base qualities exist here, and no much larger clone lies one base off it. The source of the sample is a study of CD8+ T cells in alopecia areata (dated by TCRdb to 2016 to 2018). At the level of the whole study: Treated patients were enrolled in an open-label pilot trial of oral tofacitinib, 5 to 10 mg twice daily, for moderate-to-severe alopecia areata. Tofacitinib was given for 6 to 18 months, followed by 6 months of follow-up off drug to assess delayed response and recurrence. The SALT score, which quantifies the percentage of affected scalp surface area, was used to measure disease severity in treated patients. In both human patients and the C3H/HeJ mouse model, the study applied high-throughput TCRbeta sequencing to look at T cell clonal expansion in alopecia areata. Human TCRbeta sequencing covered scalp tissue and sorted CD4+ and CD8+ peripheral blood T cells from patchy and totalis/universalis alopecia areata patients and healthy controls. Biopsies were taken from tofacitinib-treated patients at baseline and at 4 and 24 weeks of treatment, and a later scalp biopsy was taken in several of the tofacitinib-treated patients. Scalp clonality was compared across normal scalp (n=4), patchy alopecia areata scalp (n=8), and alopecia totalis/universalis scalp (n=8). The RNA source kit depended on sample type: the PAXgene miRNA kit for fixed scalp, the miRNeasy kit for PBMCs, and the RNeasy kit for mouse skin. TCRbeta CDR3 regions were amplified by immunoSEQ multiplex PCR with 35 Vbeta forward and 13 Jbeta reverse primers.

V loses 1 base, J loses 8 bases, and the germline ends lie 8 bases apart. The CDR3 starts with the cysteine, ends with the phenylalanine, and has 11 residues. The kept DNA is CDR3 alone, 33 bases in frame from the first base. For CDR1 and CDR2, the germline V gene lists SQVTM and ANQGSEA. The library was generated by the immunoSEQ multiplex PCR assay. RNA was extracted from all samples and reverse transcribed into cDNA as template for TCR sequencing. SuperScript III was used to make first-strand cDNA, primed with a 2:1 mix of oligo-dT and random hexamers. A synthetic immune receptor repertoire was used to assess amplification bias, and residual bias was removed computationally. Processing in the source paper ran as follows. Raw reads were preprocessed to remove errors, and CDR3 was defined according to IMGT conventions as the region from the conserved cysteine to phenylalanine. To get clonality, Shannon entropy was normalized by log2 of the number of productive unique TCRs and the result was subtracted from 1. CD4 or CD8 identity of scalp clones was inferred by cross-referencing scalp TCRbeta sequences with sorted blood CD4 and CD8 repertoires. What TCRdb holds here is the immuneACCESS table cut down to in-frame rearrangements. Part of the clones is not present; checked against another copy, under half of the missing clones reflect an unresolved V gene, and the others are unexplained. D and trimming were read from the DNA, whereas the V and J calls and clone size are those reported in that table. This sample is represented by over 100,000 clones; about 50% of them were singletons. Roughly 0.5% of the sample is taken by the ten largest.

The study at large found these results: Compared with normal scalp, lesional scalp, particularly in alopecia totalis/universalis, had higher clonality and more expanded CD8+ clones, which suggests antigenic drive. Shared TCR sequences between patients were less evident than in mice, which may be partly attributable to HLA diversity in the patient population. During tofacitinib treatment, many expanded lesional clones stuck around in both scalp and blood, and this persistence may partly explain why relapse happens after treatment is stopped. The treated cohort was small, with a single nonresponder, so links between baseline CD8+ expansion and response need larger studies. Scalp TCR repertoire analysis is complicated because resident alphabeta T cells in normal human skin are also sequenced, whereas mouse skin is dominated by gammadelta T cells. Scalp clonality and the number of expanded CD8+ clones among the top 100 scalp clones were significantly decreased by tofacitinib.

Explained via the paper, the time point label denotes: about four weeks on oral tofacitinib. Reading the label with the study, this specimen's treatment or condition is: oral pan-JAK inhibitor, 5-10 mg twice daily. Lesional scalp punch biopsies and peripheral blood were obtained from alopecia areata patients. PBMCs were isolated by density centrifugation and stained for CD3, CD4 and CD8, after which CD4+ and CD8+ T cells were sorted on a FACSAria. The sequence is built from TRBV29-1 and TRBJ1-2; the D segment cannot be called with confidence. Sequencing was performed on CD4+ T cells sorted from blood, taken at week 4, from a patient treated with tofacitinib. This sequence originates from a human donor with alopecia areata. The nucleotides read TGCAGCGTTGAAGTCGGCGAGGGCTACACCTTC. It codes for CSVEVGEGYTF.